This TCR beta chain stems from a study of CD8+ T cells in alopecia areata (dated by TCRdb to the late 2010s). For context, the study as a whole: Treated patients were enrolled in an open-label pilot trial of oral tofacitinib, 5 to 10 mg twice daily, for moderate-to-severe alopecia areata. Patients received tofacitinib for 6 to 18 months and were then followed off drug for 6 months to check for delayed response and recurrence. For the treated patients, the SALT score, which quantifies what percentage of scalp surface area is affected, served as the measure of disease severity. The study used high-throughput TCRbeta sequencing to examine T cell clonal expansion in alopecia areata, in both the C3H/HeJ mouse model and human patients. Scalp tissue and sorted CD4+ and CD8+ peripheral blood T cells from patchy and totalis/universalis alopecia areata patients and from healthy controls were covered by human TCRbeta sequencing. Tofacitinib-treated patients had biopsies at baseline and at 4 and 24 weeks of treatment, with a later scalp biopsy in several patients. Clonality in the scalp was compared among normal scalp (n=4), patchy alopecia areata scalp (n=8), and alopecia totalis/universalis scalp (n=8). The RNA source kit depended on sample type: the PAXgene miRNA kit for fixed scalp, the miRNeasy kit for PBMCs, and the RNeasy kit for mouse skin. immunoSEQ multiplex PCR using 35 Vbeta forward primers and 13 Jbeta reverse primers was used to amplify TCRbeta CDR3 regions.

The sample's time point label is to be understood as: 4 weeks on oral tofacitinib. The sample's treatment or condition label, in plain terms: oral pan-JAK inhibitor, 5-10 mg twice daily. Lesional scalp punch biopsies and peripheral blood were collected from alopecia areata patients. PBMCs were separated by density centrifugation and stained for CD3, CD4 and CD8, after which CD4+ and CD8+ T cells were sorted on a FACSAria. Library method: the immunoSEQ multiplex PCR assay. For TCR sequencing, RNA was extracted from every sample and reverse transcribed into cDNA to serve as template. SuperScript III was used for first-strand cDNA synthesis, primed with a 2:1 mix of oligo-dT and random hexamers. Amplification bias was assessed with a synthetic immune receptor repertoire, and residual bias was removed computationally. The original methods were these. Raw reads were preprocessed to remove errors, and CDR3 was defined according to IMGT conventions as the region from the conserved cysteine to phenylalanine. To get clonality, Shannon entropy was normalized by log2 of the number of productive unique TCRs and the result was subtracted from 1. Whether scalp clones were CD4 or CD8 was inferred by matching scalp TCRbeta sequences against CD4 and CD8 repertoires sorted from blood. In its TCRdb copy, this immuneACCESS table keeps in-frame sequences only and misses some clones. Where compared with another copy, unresolved V genes explain less than half of these, and the others have no known cause. V and J calls and clone size are as listed in that table; D and trimming were resolved from the DNA. The sample records 200,000 to 250,000 clones, roughly 56% of which are singletons. The top ten constitute roughly 1.5% of the sample.

Broad study findings and their caveats: Lesional scalp, especially in alopecia totalis/universalis, showed higher clonality and more expanded CD8+ clones than normal scalp, suggesting antigenic drive. Many expanded lesional clones were found to persist in scalp and blood during tofacitinib treatment, and relapse after treatment cessation may be partly explained by this persistence. Resident alphabeta T cells in normal human skin are also sequenced, complicating scalp TCR repertoire analysis, unlike mouse skin dominated by gammadelta T cells. Because the treated cohort was small and had only one nonresponder, larger studies are needed to examine links between baseline CD8+ expansion and response. Tofacitinib significantly decreased scalp clonality and the number of expanded CD8+ clones among the top 100 scalp clones. Shared TCR sequences between patients were less evident than in mice, which may be partly attributable to HLA diversity in the patient population.

This clone was counted between two and nine times. Its antigen remains undetermined. It has no much larger one-base neighbor in the sample; base qualities were not kept. The sequences come from CD4+ T cells sorted from blood, collected at week 4, from a patient treated with tofacitinib. The TCR originated in a human donor with alopecia areata.

The nucleotides read TGTGCCAGCAGCCCACAACCAGGTTATGAAGCTTTCTTT. Its translation reads: CASSPQPGYEAFF. Recombination connected TRBV7-7 to TRBJ1-1, with the D gene too uncertain to name. Reading from cysteine to phenylalanine, the CDR3 counts 13 amino acids. Only the CDR3 DNA is retained, 39 bases long and in frame from the first base. V lost 5 bases and J lost 7 bases; the stretch between them is 14 bases long. CDR1 and CDR2 are read off the germline V gene (reference sequence) as SSHAT and FNYEAQ.